Listed below are T cell receptor beta chains from one sample, sequenced in a study of PD-1 blockade in mismatch repair-deficient tumors. The method was immunoSEQ multiplex PCR; TCRdb's version includes in-frame clones alone and lacks a portion of them. The table lists 120,000 or so clones, 86% of them singletons. This sample comprised peripheral blood, obtained 44 weeks after starting pembrolizumab. The receptors were sampled from an adult with mismatch repair-deficient cancer. Each CDR3 is given with its conserved first and last residue. Each record gives: J gene, D gene, clone size, V gene, CDR3 DNA, CDR3 protein. The D gene is left open where the match is weak. Part of the rows lack a size; the others show once, few, many or a class for expanded clones.

TRBJ1-1 . . TRBV4-2 TGTGCCAGCAGCCAAGAGCCCTGGGAATTGGAAGCTTTCTTT CASSQEPWELEAFF
TRBJ2-1 . once TRBV14 TGTGCCAGCAGCCAAGATTCGACGGCGGGCAATGAGCAGTTCTTC CASSQDSTAGNEQFF
TRBJ2-1 TRBD2 . TRBV29-1 TGCAGCGTTCCAAGGACTAGCGGGAGAGGGGGCTCCTACAATGAGCAGTTCTTC CSVPRTSGRGGSYNEQFF
TRBJ2-7 TRBD2 . TRBV7-9 TGTGCCAGCAGCGAAGCGGGAGCCGACGAGCAGTACTTC CASSEAGADEQYF
TRBJ2-7 TRBD1 . TRBV28 TGTGCCAGCAGCTGGGGACAGGGGGCCTACGAGCAGTACTTC CASSWGQGAYEQYF
TRBJ2-3 TRBD2 . TRBV4-1 TGCGCCAGCAGCCAAGAGGTAGCGGGAGATACGCAGTATTTT CASSQEVAGDTQYF
TRBJ2-7 . . TRBV10-1 TGCGCCAGCAGGGCGGAGATTGAGGACGAGCAGTACTTC CASRAEIEDEQYF
TRBJ2-2 TRBD1 . TRBV18 TGTGCCAGCTCACGGACAGGGGGACCCGGGGAGCTGTTTTTT CASSRTGGPGELFF
TRBJ1-1 . . TRBV30 TGTGCCTGGAGTGTATCTGGCTCTTGGGGCAATAAGAACACTGAAGCTTTCTTT CAWSVSGSWGNKNTEAFF
TRBJ2-7 . . TRBV5-1 TGCGCCAGCAGCTTAGACAGGAAAAGCTCCTACGAGCAGTACTTC CASSLDRKSSYEQYF
TRBJ2-7 . . TRBV5-5 TGTGCCAGTAGGTTAGGGGTGGGCGAGCAGTACTTC CASRLGVGEQYF
TRBJ2-5 . . TRBV11-2 TGTGCCAGCAGCCGACAACAGGAGACCCAGTACTTC CASSRQQETQYF
TRBJ2-3 . . TRBV5-4 TGTGCCAGCAGCCCAAGCGAGACCCCAGATACGCAGTATTTT CASSPSETPDTQYF
TRBJ2-2 TRBD2 . TRBV2 TGTGCCAGCAGACTGGGACTAGCGGGAGGGAGTCTCGCTTTGATGGGCACCGGGGAGCTGTTTTTT CASRLGLAGGSLALMGTGELFF
TRBJ2-1 . . TRBV28 TGTGCCAGCAGCCCTCGCTCCTGGGCCAATGAGCAGTTCTTC CASSPRSWANEQFF
TRBJ2-3 . . TRBV9 TGTGCCAGCAGCCCTCTAACAACGGGCACAGATACGCAGTATTTT CASSPLTTGTDTQYF
TRBJ1-3 TRBD1 once TRBV19 TGTGCCAGTAGTACTACAGGGGAACCTGGAAACACCATATATTTT CASSTTGEPGNTIYF
TRBJ1-5 . . TRBV19 TGTGCCAGTAGTATAGGAAATCAGCCCCAGCATTTT CASSIGNQPQHF
TRBJ2-4 TRBD1 once TRBV7-9 TGTGCCAGCAGCTTTAGCGCCAGGGGGCGTACCAAAAACATTCAGTACTTC CASSFSARGRTKNIQYF
TRBJ2-7 . . TRBV5-6 TGTGCCAGCAGCTTGAACCTTTACGAGCAGTACTTC CASSLNLYEQYF
TRBJ2-5 TRBD1 . TRBV11-2 TGTGCCAGCAGCTTGGGACAGGGTGAAGAGACCCAGTACTTC CASSLGQGEETQYF
TRBJ1-1 . once TRBV14 TGTGCCAGCAGCCAAGAGGCAGGGAGGTACACTGAAGCTTTCTTT CASSQEAGRYTEAFF
TRBJ1-2 . few TRBV7-9 TGTGCCAGCAGCTTAATGTCAGTGGAGCCCCTAGATGGCTACACCTTC CASSLMSVEPLDGYTF
TRBJ2-3 . . TRBV30 TGTGCCTGGAGGGGTTTTAGCGGAGACACAGATACGCAGTATTTT CAWRGFSGDTDTQYF
TRBJ2-3 . . TRBV4-3 TGCGCCAGCAGCCAAGAAGGACGGCTTAGCACAGATACGCAGTATTTT CASSQEGRLSTDTQYF
TRBJ1-5 TRBD1 . TRBV28 TGTGCCAGCAGCCTCGACAGGGTCAAATATAGCAATCAGCCCCAGCATTTT CASSLDRVKYSNQPQHF
TRBJ1-5 TRBD1 . TRBV5-6 TGTGCCAGCAGCATGACAGGGGATCAGCCCCAGCATTTT CASSMTGDQPQHF
TRBJ2-7 TRBD2 . TRBV9 TGTGCCAGCAGCACCGAACTAGCGGGAGTCTCCTACGAGCAGTACTTC CASSTELAGVSYEQYF
TRBJ2-7 TRBD1 . TRBV6-1 TGTGCCAGCAGCCAGAAGGGGACAGGGACCTACGAGCAGTACTTC CASSQKGTGTYEQYF
TRBJ1-2 . . TRBV19 TGTGCCAGTACCTCGGGACACTTCTATGGCTACACCTTC CASTSGHFYGYTF
TRBJ2-1 TRBD1 . TRBV29-1 TGCAGCGTGGAGGACAGGGTAACCTACAATGAGCAGTTCTTC CSVEDRVTYNEQFF
TRBJ1-2 TRBD1 . TRBV6-5 TGTGCCACCCAGACAGGGAACTATGGCTACACCTTC CATQTGNYGYTF
TRBJ2-7 . . TRBV9 TGTGCCAGCAGCGTAAGTCTCGGCCCCTACGAGCAGTACTTC CASSVSLGPYEQYF
TRBJ1-5 TRBD1 . TRBV19 TGTGCCAGTAGTATTGTGGGACAGGGTCGTCATCAGCCCCAGCATTTT CASSIVGQGRHQPQHF
TRBJ2-2 TRBD2 . TRBV14 TGTGCCAGCAGCCAAGTGGCGGGAGATCTCCTCCGAGGCGGGGAGCTGTTTTTT CASSQVAGDLLRGGELFF